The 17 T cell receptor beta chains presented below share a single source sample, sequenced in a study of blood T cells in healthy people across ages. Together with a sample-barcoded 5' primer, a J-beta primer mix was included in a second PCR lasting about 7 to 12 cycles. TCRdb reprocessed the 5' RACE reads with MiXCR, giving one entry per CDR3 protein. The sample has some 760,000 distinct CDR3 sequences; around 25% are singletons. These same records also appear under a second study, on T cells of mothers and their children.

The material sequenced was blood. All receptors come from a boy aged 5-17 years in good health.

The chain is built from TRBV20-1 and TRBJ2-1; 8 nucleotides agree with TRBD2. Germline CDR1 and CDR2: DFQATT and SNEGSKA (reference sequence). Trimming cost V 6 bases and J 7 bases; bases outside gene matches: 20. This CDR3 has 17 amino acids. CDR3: CSAILLASGGPWNEQFF. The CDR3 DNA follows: TGCAGTGCCATATTATTGGCGTCGGGAGGGCCCTGGAATGAGCAGTTCTTC.

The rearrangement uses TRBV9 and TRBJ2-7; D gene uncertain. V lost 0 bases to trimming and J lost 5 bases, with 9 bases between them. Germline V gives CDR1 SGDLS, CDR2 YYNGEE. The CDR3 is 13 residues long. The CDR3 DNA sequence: TGTGCCAGCAGCGTAGCAGCCAGTAACGAGCAGTACTTC. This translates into CASSVAASNEQYF.

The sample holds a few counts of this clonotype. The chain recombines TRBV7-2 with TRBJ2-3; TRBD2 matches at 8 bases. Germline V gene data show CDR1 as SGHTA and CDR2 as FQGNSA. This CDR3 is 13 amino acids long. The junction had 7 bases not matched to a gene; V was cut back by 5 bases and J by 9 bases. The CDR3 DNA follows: TGTGCCAGCAGCAACGGAGCGGGAGTGACGCAGTATTTT. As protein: CASSNGAGVTQYF.

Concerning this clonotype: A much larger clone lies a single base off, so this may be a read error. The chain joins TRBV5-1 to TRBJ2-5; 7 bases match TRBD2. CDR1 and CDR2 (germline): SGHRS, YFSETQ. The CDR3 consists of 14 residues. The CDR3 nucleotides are TGCGCCAGCAACTTGGGAGGGGCGATAGAGACCCAGTACTTC. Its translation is CASNLGGAIETQYF.

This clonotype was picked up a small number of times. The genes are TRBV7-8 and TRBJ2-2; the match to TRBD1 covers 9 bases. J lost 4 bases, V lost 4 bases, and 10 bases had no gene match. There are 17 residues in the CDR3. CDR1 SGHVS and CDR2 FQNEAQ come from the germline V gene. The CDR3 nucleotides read TGTGCCAGCAGCTGGCCCGGGACAGGGCGTGCCACCGGGGAGCTGTTTTTT. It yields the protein CASSWPGTGRATGELFF.

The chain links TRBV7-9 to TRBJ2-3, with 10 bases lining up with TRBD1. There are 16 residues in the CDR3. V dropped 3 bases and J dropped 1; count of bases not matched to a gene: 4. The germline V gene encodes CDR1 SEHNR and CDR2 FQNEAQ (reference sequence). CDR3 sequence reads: CASSFRDRGGTDTQYF. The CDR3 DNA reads TGTGCCAGCAGCTTCCGGGACAGGGGAGGCACAGATACGCAGTATTTT.

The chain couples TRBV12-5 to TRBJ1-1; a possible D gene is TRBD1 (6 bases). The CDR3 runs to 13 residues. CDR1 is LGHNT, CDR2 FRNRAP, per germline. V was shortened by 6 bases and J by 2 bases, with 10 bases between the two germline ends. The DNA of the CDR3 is TGTGCTAGTGGCGACAGGCACAACACTGAAGCTTTCTTT. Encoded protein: CASGDRHNTEAFF. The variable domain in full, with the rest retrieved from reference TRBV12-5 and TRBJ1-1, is DARVTQTPRHKVTEMGQEVTMRCQPILGHNTVFWYRQTMMQGLELLAYFRNRAPLDDSGMPKDRFSAEMPDATLATLKIQPSEPRDSAVYFCASGDRHNTEAFFGQGTRLTVV.

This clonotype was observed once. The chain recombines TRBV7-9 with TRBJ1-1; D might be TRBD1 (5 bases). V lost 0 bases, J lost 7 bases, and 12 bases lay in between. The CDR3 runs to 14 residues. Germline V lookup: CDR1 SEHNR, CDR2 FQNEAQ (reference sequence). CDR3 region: CASSLATRGDEAFF. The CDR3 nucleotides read TGTGCCAGCAGCTTAGCCACGCGGGGGGATGAAGCTTTCTTT.

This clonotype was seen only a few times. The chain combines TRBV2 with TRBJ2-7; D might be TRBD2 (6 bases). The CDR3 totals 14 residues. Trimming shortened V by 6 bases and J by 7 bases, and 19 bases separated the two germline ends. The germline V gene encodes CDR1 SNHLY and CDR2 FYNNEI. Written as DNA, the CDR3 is TGTGCCAGCAGCTCCGCAGGCCCTGGGAGGGAGCAGTACTTC. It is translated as CASSSAGPGREQYF.

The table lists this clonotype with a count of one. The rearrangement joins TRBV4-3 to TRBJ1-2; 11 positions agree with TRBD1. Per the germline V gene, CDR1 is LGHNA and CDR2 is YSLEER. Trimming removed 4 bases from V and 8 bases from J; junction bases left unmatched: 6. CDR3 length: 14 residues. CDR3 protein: CASSPGTGGGGYTF. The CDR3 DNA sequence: TGCGCCAGCAGCCCCGGGACAGGGGGAGGAGGCTACACCTTC.

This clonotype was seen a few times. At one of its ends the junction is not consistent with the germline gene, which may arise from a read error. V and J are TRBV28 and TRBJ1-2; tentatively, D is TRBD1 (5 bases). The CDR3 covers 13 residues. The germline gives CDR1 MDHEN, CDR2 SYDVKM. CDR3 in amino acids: CAGSPTAIYGYTF. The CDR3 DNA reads TGTGCCGGCAGTCCGACAGCTATCTATGGCTACACCTTC.

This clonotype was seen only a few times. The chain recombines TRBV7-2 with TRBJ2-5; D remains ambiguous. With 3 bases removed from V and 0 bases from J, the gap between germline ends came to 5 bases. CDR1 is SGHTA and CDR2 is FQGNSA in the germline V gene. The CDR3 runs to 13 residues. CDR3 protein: CASSFHNQETQYF. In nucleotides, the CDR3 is TGTGCCAGCAGCTTCCACAACCAAGAGACCCAGTACTTC.

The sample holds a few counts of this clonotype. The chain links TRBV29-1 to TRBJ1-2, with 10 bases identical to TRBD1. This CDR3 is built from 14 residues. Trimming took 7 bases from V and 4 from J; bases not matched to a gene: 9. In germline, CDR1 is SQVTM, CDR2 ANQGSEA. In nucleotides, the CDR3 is TGCAGCGCTCCCGACAGGGGGCTTATCTATGGCTACACCTTC. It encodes CSAPDRGLIYGYTF.

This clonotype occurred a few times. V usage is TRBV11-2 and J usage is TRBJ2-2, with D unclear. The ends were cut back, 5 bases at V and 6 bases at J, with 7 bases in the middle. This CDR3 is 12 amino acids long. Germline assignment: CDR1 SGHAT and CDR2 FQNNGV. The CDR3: CASSPRAGELFF. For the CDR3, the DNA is TGTGCCAGCAGCCCCCGCGCCGGGGAGCTGTTTTTT.

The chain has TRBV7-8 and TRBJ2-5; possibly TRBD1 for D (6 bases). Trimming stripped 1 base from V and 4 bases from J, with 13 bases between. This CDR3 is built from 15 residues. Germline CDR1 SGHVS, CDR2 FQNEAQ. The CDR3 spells CASSLGPGDGETQYF. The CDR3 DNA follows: TGTGCCAGCAGCTTAGGCCCAGGGGATGGAGAGACCCAGTACTTC. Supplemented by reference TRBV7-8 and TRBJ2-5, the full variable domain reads GAGVSQSPRYKVAKRGQDVALRCDPISGHVSLFWYQQALGQGPEFLTYFQNEAQLDKSGLPSDRFFAERPEGSVSTLKIQRTQQEDSAVYLCASSLGPGDGETQYFGPGTRLLVL.

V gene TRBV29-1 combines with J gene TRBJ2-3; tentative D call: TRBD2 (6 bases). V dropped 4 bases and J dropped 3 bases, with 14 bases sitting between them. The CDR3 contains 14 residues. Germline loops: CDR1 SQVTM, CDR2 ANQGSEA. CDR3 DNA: TGCAGCGTTGGGGTAGCGGTAGGGACAGATACGCAGTATTTT. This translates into CSVGVAVGTDTQYF.

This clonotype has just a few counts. The CDR3 here is CASSPEGSKTGTQYF. CDR3 DNA sequence: TGTGCCAGCAGTCCAGAGGGGTCTAAGACCGGGACCCAGTACTTC. V usage is TRBV12-3 or TRBV12-4 and J usage is TRBJ2-5; perhaps D is TRBD1 or TRBD2 (5 bases each). V dropped 5 bases and J dropped 7 bases, with 20 bases sitting between them. The CDR3 has 15 residues.